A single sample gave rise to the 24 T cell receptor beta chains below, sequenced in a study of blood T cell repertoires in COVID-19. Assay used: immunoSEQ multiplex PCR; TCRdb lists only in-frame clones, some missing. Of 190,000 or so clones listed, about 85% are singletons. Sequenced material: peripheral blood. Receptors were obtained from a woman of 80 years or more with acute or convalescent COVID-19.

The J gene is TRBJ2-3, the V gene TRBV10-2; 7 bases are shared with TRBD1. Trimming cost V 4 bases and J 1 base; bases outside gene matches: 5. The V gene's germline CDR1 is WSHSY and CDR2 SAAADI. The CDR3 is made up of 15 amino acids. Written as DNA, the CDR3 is TGCGCCAGCAGTGGACAGGGAACCCGCACAGATACGCAGTATTTT. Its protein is CASSGQGTRTDTQYF.

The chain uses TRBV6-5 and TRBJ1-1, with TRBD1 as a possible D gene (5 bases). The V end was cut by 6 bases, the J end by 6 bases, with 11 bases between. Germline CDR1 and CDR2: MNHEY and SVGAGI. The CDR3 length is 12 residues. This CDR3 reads CASRAWGAEAFF. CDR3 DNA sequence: TGTGCCAGCAGAGCCTGGGGGGCTGAAGCTTTCTTT.

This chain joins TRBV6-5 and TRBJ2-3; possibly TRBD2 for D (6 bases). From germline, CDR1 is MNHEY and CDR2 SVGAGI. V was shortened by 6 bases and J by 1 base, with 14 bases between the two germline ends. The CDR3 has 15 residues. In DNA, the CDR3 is TGTGCCAGCAGGGATGGACCGGGAGGCACAGATACGCAGTATTTT. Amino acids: CASRDGPGGTDTQYF.

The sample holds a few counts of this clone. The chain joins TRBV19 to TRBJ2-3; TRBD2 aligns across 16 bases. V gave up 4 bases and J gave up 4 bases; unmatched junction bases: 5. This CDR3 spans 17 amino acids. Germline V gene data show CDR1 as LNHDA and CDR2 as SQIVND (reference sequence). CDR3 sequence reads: CASSTPGLAGGADTQYF. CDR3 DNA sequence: TGTGCCAGTAGTACGCCGGGACTAGCGGGAGGGGCAGATACGCAGTATTTT.

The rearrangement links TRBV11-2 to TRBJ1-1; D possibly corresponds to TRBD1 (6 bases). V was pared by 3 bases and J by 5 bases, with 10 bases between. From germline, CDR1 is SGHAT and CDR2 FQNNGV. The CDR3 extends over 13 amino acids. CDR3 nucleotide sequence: TGTGCCAGCAGCTTCCAGGGGCGGACTGAAGCTTTCTTT. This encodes CASSFQGRTEAFF.

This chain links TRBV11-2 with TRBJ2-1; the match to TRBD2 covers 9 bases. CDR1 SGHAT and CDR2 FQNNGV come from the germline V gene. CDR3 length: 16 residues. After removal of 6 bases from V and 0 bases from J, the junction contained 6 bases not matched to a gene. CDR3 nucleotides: TGTGCCAGCAGACCAGTTAGCGGGAGCTCCTACAATGAGCAGTTCTTC. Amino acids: CASRPVSGSSYNEQFF. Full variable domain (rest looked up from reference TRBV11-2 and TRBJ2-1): EAGVAQSPRYKIIEKRQSVAFWCNPISGHATLYWYQQILGQGPKLLIQFQNNGVVDDSQLPKDRFSAERLKGVDSTLKIQPAKLEDSAVYLCASRPVSGSSYNEQFFGPGTRLTVL.

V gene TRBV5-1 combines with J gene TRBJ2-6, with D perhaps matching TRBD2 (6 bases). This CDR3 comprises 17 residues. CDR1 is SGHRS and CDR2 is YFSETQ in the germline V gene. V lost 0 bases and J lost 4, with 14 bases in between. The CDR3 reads CASSLGAGTSGANVLTF. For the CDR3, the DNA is TGCGCCAGCAGCTTGGGAGCCGGGACTTCGGGGGCCAACGTCCTGACTTTC.

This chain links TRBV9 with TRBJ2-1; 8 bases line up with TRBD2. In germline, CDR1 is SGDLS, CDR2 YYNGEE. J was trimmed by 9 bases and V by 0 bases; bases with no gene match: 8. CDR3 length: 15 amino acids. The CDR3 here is CASSVVPGGTVEQFF. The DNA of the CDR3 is TGTGCCAGCAGCGTAGTCCCGGGGGGGACGGTTGAGCAGTTCTTC.

The CDR3: CASSSTSGTDTQYF. In nucleotides, the CDR3 is TGTGCCAGCAGCTCGACTAGCGGGACAGATACGCAGTATTTT. V gene TRBV7-2 combines with J gene TRBJ2-3, with TRBD2 matching 10 bases. The CDR3 is 14 residues long. Germline assignment: CDR1 SGHTA and CDR2 FQGNSA. J lost 3 bases, V lost 4 bases, and 1 base had no gene match.

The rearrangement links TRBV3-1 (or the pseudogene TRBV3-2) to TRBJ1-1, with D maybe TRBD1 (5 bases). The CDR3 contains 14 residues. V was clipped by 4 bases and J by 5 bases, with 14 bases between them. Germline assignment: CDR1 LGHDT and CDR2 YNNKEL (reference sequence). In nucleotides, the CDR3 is TGTGCCAGCAGCCCCTGGGGGGGGTATACTGAAGCTTTCTTT. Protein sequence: CASSPWGGYTEAFF.

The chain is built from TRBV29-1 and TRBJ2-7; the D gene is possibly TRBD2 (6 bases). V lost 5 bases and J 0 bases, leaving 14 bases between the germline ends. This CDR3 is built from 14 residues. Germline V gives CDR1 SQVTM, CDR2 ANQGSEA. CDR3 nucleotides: TGCAGCGTTCGCAGGGACTTACCCTCCTACGAGCAGTACTTC. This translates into CSVRRDLPSYEQYF.

The DNA of the CDR3 is TGTGCCAGCAGCCAAGATGCGGGGGCGGCTCAGCCCCAGCATTTT. This codes for CASSQDAGAAQPQHF. V is TRBV3-1 (or the pseudogene TRBV3-2) and J is TRBJ1-5; a weak D match, TRBD1 (6 bases). The CDR3 covers 15 residues. Germline V gene sequence: CDR1 LGHDT, CDR2 YNNKEL (reference sequence). V was trimmed by 0 bases and J by 6 bases, leaving 12 bases between them.

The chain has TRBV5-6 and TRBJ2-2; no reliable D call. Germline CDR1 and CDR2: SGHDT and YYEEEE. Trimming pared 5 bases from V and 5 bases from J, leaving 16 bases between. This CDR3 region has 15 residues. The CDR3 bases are TGTGCCAGCAGTCCCACTTGGGTGGAGACCGGGGAGCTGTTTTTT. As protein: CASSPTWVETGELFF.

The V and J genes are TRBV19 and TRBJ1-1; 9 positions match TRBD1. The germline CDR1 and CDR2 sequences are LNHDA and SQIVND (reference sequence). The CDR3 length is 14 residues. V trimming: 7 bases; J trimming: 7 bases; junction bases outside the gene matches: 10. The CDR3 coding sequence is TGTGCCAGTACCGAGATACAGGGGGCAAATGAAGCTTTCTTT. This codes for CASTEIQGANEAFF.

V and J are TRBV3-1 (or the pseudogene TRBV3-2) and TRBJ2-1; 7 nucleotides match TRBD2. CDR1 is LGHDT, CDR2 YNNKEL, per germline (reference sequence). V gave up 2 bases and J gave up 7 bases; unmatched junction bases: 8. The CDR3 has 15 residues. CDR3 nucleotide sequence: TGTGCCAGCAGCCAAATGGCCGGGACTACGAATGAGCAGTTCTTC. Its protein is CASSQMAGTTNEQFF.

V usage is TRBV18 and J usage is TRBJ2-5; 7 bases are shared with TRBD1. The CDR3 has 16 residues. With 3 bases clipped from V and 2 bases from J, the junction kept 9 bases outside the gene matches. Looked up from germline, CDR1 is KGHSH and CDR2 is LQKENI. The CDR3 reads CASSPGPGTAQETQYF. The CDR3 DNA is TGTGCCAGCTCACCCGGTCCCGGGACAGCACAAGAGACCCAGTACTTC.

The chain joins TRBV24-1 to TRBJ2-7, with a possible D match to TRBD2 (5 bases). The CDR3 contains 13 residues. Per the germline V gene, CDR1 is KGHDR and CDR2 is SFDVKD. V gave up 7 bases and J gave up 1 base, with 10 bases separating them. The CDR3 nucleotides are TGTGCCACCAGCGGGGTGGGATCCTACGAGCAGTACTTC. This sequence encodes CATSGVGSYEQYF.

This chain's CDR3 is CASSEPGLDSKEQFF. CDR3 bases: TGTGCCAGCAGTGAACCGGGACTAGACTCTAAGGAGCAGTTCTTC. The genes are TRBV6-1 and TRBJ2-1; 8 bases are shared with TRBD2. The CDR3 spans 15 residues. CDR1 and CDR2 from the germline V gene are MNHNS and SASEGT. V lost 2 bases and J lost 10; bases outside the gene matches: 10.

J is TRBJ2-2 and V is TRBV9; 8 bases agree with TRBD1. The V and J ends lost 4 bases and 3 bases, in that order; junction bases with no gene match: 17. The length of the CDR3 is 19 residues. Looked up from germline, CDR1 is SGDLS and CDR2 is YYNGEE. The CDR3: CASSKNRTGLLKDTGELFF. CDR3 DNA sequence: TGTGCCAGCAGCAAAAACCGGACAGGGTTATTGAAGGACACCGGGGAGCTGTTTTTT. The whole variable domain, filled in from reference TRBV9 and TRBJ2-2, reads DSGVTQTPKHLITATGQRVTLRCSPRSGDLSVYWYQQSLDQGLQFLIQYYNGEERAKGNILERFSAQQFPDLHSELNLSSLELGDSALYFCASSKNRTGLLKDTGELFFGEGSRLTVL.

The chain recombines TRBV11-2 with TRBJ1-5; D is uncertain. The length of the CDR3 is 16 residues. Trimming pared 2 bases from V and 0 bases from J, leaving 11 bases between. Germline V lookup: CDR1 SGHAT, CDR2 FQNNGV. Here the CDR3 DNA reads TGTGCCAGCAGCTTAACGCCAACTTATAGCAATCAGCCCCAGCATTTT. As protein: CASSLTPTYSNQPQHF.

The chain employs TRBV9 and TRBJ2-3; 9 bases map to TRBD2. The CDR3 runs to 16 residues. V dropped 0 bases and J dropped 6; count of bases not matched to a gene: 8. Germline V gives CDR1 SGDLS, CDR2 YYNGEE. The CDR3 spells CASSVEAGGPWDTQYF. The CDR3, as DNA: TGTGCCAGCAGCGTAGAGGCGGGAGGGCCTTGGGATACGCAGTATTTT.

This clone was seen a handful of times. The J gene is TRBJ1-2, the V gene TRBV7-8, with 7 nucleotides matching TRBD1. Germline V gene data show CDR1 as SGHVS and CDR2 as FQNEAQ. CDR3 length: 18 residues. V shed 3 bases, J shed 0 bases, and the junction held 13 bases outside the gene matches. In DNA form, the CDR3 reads TGTGCCAGCAGCTTCCTCCGGGACAGTTTCGACCCTAACTATGGCTACACCTTC. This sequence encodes CASSFLRDSFDPNYGYTF.

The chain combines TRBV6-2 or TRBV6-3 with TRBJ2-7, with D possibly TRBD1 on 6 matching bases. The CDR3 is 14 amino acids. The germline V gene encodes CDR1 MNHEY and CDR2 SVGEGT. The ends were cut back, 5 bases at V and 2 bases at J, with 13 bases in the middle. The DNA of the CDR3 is TGTGCCAGCAGTCGAACAGGGAAGCCCTACGAGCAGTACTTC. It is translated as CASSRTGKPYEQYF.

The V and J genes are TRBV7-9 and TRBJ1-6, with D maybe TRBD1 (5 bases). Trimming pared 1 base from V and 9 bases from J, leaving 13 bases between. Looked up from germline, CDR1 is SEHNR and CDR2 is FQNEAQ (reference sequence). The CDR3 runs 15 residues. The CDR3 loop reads CASSLVGQGGSPLHF. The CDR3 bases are TGTGCCAGCAGCTTAGTGGGTCAGGGAGGTTCACCCCTCCACTTT. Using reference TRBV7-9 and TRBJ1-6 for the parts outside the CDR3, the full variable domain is DTGVSQNPRHKITKRGQNVTFRCDPISEHNRLYWYRQTLGQGPEFLTYFQNEAQLEKSRLLSDRFSAERPKGSFSTLEIQRTEQGDSAMYLCASSLVGQGGSPLHFGNGTRLTVT.